This T cell receptor (beta chain) appears in the sequencing data of a study of T cell repertoires in aging, cancer and after chemotherapy. Study summary: Over several months to years, re-sampled healthy donor repertoires clearly shared clones.

By share, this clonotype ranks as medium-sized (0.01 to 0.1%). Peripheral blood genomic DNA, not sorted cells or RNA, was the template. The CDR3 is 18 residues long. J was trimmed by 6 bases and V by 0 bases; bases with no gene match: 10. In germline, CDR1 is GTSNPN, CDR2 SVGIG (reference sequence). TRB rearrangements spanning V, D and J were amplified using mixed TRB-A/B primers. In TCRdb, the multiplex PCR reads were re-called with MiXCR into one record per CDR3 protein. The table lists around 10,000 distinct CDR3 sequences, over 25% of them singletons. Sequencing used blood. The sequence was collected from a human donor in good health. The donor label of this sample is uncertain. This chain joins TRBV30 and TRBJ2-2; 13 bases match TRBD2. CDR3: CAWSVQRRTSGRPGELFF. CDR3 nucleotides: TGTGCCTGGAGTGTACAGCGTCGGACTAGCGGGAGACCCGGGGAGCTGTTTTTT. Full variable domain (remainder filled in from reference TRBV30 and TRBJ2-2): SQTIHQWPATLVQPVGSPLSLECTVEGTSNPNLYWYRQAAGRGLQLLFYSVGIGQISSEVPQNLSASRPQDRQFILSSKKLLLSDSGFYLCAWSVQRRTSGRPGELFFGEGSRLTVL.